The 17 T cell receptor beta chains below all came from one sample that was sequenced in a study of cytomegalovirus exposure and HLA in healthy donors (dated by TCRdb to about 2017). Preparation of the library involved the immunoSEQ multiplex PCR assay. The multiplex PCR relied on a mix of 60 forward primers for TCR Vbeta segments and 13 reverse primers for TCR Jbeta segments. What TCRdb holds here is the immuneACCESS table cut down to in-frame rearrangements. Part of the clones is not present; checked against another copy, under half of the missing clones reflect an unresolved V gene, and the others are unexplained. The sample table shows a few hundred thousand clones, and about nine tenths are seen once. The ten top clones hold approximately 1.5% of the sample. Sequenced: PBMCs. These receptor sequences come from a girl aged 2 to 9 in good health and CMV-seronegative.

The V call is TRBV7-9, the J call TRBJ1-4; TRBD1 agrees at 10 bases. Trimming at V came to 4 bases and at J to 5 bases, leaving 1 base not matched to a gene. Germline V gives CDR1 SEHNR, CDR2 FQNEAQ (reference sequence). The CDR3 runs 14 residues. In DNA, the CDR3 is TGTGCCAGCAGCTGGACAGGGGGAAATGAAAAACTGTTTTTT. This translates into CASSWTGGNEKLFF.

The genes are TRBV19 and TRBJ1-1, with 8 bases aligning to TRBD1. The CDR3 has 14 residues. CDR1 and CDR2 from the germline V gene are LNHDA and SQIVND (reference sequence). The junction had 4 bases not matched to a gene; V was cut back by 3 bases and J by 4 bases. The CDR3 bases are TGTGCCAGTAGTATCCAGGGGGCGGCCACTGAAGCTTTCTTT. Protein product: CASSIQGAATEAFF.

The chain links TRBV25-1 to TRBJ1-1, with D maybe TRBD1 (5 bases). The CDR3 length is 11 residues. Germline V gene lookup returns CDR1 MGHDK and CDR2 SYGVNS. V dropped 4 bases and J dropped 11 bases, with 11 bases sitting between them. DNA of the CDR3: TGTGCCAGCAGTGGGGGGGTCGGCGCTTTCTTT. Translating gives CASSGGVGAFF.

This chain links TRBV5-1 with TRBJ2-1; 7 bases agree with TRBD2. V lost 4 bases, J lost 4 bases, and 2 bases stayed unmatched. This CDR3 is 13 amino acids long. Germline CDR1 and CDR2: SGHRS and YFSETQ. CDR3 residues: CASSGGEYNEQFF. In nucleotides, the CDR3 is TGCGCCAGCAGCGGGGGGGAGTACAATGAGCAGTTCTTC. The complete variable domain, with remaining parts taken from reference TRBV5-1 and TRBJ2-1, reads KAGVTQTPRYLIKTRGQQVTLSCSPISGHRSVSWYQQTPGQGLQFLFEYFSETQRNKGNFPGRFSGRQFSNSRSEMNVSTLELGDSALYLCASSGGEYNEQFFGPGTRLTVL.

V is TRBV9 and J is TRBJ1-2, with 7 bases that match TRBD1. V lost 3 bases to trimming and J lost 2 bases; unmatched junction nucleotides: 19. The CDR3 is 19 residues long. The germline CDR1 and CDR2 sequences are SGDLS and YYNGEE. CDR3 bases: TGTGCCAGCAGCGCCGAGGCACAGGGGACCCGAATAAGAAACTATGGCTACACCTTC. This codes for CASSAEAQGTRIRNYGYTF. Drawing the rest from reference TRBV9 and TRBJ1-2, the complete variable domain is DSGVTQTPKHLITATGQRVTLRCSPRSGDLSVYWYQQSLDQGLQFLIQYYNGEERAKGNILERFSAQQFPDLHSELNLSSLELGDSALYFCASSAEAQGTRIRNYGYTFGSGTRLTVV.

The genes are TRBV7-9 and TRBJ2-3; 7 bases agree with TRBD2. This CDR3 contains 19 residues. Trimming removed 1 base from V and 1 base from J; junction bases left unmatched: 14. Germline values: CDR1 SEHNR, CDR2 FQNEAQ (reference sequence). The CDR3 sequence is CASSLVGGSSSRGTDTQYF. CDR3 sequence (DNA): TGTGCCAGCAGCTTAGTTGGCGGGAGCTCGAGCAGGGGCACAGATACGCAGTATTTT.

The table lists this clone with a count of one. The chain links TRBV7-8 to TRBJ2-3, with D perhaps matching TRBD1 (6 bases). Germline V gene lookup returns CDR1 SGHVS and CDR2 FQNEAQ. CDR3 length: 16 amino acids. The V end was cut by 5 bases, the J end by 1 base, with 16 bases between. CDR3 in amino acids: CASSPNPGHRTDTQYF. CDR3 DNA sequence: TGTGCCAGCAGCCCCAACCCGGGACACCGCACAGATACGCAGTATTTT.

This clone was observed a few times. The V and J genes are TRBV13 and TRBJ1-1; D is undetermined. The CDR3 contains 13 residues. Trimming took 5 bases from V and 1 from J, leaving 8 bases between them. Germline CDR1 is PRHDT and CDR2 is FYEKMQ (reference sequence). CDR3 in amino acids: CASSQEGNTEAFF. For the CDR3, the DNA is TGTGCCAGCAGCCAAGAGGGGAACACTGAAGCTTTCTTT.

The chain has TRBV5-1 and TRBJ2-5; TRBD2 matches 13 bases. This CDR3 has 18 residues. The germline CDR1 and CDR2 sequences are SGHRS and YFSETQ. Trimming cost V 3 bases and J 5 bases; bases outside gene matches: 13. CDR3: CASSSSSTSGGASETQYF. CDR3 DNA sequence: TGCGCCAGCAGCTCGAGCTCCACTAGCGGGGGGGCCTCTGAGACCCAGTACTTC.

CDR3 sequence: CASGQGGSYNSPLHF. CDR3 sequence (DNA): TGCGCCAGCGGACAGGGGGGATCCTATAATTCACCCCTCCACTTT. This rearrangement joins TRBV5-1 to TRBJ1-6, with TRBD1 matching over 10 bases. There are 15 residues in the CDR3. Trimming at V came to 7 bases and at J to 1 base, leaving 2 bases not matched to a gene. Germline V lookup: CDR1 SGHRS, CDR2 YFSETQ. Drawing the rest from reference TRBV5-1 and TRBJ1-6, the complete variable domain is KAGVTQTPRYLIKTRGQQVTLSCSPISGHRSVSWYQQTPGQGLQFLFEYFSETQRNKGNFPGRFSGRQFSNSRSEMNVSTLELGDSALYLCASGQGGSYNSPLHFGNGTRLTVT.

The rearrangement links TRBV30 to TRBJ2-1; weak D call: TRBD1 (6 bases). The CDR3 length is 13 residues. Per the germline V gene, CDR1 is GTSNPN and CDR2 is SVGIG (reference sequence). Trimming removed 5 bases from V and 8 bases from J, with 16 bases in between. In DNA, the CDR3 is TGTGCCTGGGTGGGGGCCTTCGCGCATGAGCAGTTCTTC. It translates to CAWVGAFAHEQFF. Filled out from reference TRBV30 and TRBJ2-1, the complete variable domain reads SQTIHQWPATLVQPVGSPLSLECTVEGTSNPNLYWYRQAAGRGLQLLFYSVGIGQISSEVPQNLSASRPQDRQFILSSKKLLLSDSGFYLCAWVGAFAHEQFFGPGTRLTVL.

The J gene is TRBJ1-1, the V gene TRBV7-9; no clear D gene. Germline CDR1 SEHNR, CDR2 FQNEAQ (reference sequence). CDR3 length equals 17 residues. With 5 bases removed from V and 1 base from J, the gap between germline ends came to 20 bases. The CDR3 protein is CASSEHLWAGGNTEAFF. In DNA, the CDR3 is TGTGCCAGCAGCGAACACCTGTGGGCAGGTGGGAACACTGAAGCTTTCTTT.

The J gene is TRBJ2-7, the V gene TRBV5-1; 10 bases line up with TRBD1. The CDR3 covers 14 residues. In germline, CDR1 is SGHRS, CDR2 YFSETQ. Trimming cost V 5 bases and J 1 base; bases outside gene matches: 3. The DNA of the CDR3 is TGCGCCAGCAGACGGGACAGGGGATCCTACGAGCAGTACTTC. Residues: CASRRDRGSYEQYF. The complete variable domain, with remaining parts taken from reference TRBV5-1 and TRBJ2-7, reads KAGVTQTPRYLIKTRGQQVTLSCSPISGHRSVSWYQQTPGQGLQFLFEYFSETQRNKGNFPGRFSGRQFSNSRSEMNVSTLELGDSALYLCASRRDRGSYEQYFGPGTRLTVT.

CDR3 amino acids: CASSQKRLGQSLNYGYTF. For the CDR3, the DNA is TGCGCCAGCAGCCAAAAGAGGCTGGGACAGTCTTTAAACTATGGCTACACCTTC. V is TRBV4-1 and J is TRBJ1-2; 7 bases line up with TRBD1. The CDR3 length is 18 residues. Germline CDR1 is MGHRA and CDR2 is YSYEKL. V was pared by 2 bases and J by 2 bases, with 14 bases of the junction left unmatched.

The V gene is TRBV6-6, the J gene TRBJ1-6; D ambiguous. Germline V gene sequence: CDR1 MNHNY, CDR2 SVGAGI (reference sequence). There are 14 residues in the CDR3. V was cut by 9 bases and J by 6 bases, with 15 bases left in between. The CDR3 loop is CASASGSPNSPLHF. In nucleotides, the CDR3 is TGTGCCAGTGCCAGCGGGTCCCCTAATTCACCCCTCCACTTT.

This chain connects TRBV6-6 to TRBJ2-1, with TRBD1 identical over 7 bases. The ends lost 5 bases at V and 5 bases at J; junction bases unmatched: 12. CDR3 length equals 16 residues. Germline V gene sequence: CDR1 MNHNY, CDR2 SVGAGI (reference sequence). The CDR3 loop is CASSIPTGVGDNEQFF. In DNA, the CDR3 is TGTGCCAGCAGTATACCCACAGGGGTGGGAGACAATGAGCAGTTCTTC.

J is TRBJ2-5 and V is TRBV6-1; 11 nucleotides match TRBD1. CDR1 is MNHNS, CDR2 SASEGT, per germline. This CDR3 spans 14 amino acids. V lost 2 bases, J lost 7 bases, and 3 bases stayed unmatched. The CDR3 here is CASSESGQGATQYF. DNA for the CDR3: TGTGCCAGCAGTGAAAGTGGACAGGGGGCGACCCAGTACTTC.